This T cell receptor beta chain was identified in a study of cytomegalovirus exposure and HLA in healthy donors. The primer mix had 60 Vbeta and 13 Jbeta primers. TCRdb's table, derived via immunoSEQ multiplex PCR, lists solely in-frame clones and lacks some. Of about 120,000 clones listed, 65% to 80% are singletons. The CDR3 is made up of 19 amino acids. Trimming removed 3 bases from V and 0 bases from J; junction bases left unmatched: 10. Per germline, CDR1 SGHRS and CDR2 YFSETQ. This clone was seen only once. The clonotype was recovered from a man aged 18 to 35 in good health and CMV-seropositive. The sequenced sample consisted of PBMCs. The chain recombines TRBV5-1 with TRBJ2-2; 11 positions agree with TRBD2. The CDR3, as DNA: TGCGCCAGCAGCTGGGTCCCTACTAGCGGGAGATCGAACACCGGGGAGCTGTTTTTT. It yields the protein CASSWVPTSGRSNTGELFF.